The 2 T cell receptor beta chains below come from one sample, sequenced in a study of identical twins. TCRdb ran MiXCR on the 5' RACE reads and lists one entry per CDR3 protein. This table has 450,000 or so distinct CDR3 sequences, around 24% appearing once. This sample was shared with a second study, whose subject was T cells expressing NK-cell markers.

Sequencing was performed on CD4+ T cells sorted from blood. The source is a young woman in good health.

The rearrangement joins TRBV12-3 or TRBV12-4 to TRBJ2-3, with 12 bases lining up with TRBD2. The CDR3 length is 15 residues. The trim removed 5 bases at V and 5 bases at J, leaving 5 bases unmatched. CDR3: CASSPLAGGVDTQYF. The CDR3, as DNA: TGTGCCAGCAGTCCTCTAGCGGGGGGGGTAGATACGCAGTATTTT.

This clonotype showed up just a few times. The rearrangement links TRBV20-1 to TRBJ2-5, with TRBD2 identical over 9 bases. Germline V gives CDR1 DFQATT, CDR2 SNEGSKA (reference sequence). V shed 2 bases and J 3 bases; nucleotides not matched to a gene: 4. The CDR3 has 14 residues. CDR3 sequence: CSARFSGSKETQYF. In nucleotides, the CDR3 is TGCAGTGCTAGATTTAGCGGGAGCAAAGAGACCCAGTACTTC.